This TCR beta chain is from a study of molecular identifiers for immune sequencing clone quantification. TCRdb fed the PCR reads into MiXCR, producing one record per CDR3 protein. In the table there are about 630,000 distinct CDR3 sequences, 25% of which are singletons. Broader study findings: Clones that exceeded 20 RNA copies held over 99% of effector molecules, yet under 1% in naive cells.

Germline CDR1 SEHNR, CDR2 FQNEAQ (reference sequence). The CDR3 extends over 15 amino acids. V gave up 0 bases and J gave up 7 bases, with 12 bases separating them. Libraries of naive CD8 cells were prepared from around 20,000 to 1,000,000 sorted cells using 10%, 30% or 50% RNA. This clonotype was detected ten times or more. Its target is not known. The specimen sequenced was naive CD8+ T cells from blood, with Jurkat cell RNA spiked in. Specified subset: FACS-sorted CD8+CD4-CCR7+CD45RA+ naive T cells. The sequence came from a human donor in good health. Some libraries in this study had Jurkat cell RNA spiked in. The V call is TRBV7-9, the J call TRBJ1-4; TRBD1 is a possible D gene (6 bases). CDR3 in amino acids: CASSLAPGTTEKLFF. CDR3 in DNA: TGTGCCAGCAGCTTAGCCCCAGGGACAACTGAAAAACTGTTTTTT.